This TCR beta chain was obtained from a study of beta chain features in type 1 diabetes. Isolated RNA was reverse transcribed in full, so expressed TCRB transcripts were sequenced. Data came from immunoSEQ multiplex PCR; TCRdb stores just in-frame clones and leaves some out. The repertoire holds 130,000 to 150,000 clones, with less than 15% as singletons. Per germline, CDR1 MNHEY and CDR2 SMNVEV (reference sequence). Trimming cost V 6 bases and J 5 bases; bases outside gene matches: 23. This CDR3 region has 19 residues. Remarks on this clone: The antigen remains unidentified.

General study points: All four CD4+ subsets of Type 1 diabetes patients contained TCRB CDR3s that were moderately but significantly shorter.

The specimen sequenced was central memory CD4+ T cells from blood. The receptor comes from a man aged 18 to 35 with type 1 diabetes. The chain joins TRBV27 to TRBJ2-7, with 9 positions matching TRBD1. The CDR3 loop reads CASSSSRGQGRRGLHEQYF. CDR3 DNA sequence: TGTGCCAGCAGCTCATCTCGGGGACAGGGCCGCCGGGGGTTGCACGAGCAGTACTTC.